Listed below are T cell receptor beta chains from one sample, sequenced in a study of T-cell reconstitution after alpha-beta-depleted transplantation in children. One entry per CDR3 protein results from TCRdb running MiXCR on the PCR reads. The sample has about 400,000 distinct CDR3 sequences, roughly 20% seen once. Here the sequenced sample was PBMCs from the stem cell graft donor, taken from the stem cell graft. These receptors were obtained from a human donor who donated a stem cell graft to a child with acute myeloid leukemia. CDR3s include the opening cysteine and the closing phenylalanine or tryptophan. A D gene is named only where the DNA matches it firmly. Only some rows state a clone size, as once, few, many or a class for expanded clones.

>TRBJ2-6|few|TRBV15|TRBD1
TGTGCCACCAGCGAGGACAGGATTGACTCTGGGGCCAACGTCCTGACTTTC
CATSEDRIDSGANVLTF
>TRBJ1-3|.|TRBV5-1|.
TGCGCCAGCAGCGGTCCGGCTGGAAACACCATATATTTT
CASSGPAGNTIYF
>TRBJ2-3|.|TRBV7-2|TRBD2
TGTGCCAGCAGCTTAGCGGCTAGCGGGGCCACAGATACGCAGTATTTT
CASSLAASGATDTQYF
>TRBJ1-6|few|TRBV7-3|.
TGTGCCAGCAGCCACGATGGAGGGCCAGGCTCACCCCTCCACTTT
CASSHDGGPGSPLHF
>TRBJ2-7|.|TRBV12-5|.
TGTGCTAGTGGTGCTTCAGACTACGAGCAGTACTTC
CASGASDYEQYF
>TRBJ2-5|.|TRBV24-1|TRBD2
TGTGCCACCAGTGATGGAACTAGCGGCCCCAAAGAGACCCAGTACTTC
CATSDGTSGPKETQYF
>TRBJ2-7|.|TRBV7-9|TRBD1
TGTGCCAGCAGGCTGGGACAGGGGGGCTACGAGCAGTACTTC
CASRLGQGGYEQYF
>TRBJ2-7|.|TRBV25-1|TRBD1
TGTGCCAGCAGTGATGGGCGCGGGACAGGGGCGCGGGAGCAGTACTTC
CASSDGRGTGAREQYF
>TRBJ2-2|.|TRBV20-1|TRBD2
TGCAGTGCTAGTGGACTAGCGGGAGGTTACACCGGGGAGCTGTTTTTT
CSASGLAGGYTGELFF
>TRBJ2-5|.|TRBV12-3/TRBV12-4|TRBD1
TGTGCCAGCAGTTTAAGGGACAGCGAAAAAGAGACCCAGTACTTC
CASSLRDSEKETQYF
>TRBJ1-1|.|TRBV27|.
TGTGCCAGCAGTGTCGGCGGCGCTGAAGCTTTCTTT
CASSVGGAEAFF
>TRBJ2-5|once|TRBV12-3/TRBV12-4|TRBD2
TGTGCCTGCGGGACTAGCGAAAACCCAGAGACCCAGTACTTC
CACGTSENPETQYF
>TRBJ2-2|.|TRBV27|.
TGTGCCAGCAGTTTATTCCCGGGACCGAACACCGGGGAGCTGTTTTTT
CASSLFPGPNTGELFF
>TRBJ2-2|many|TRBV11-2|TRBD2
TGTGCCAGCAGCTTAGATCGGCCCCTAGCGGGGACCGGGGAGCTGTTTTTT
CASSLDRPLAGTGELFF
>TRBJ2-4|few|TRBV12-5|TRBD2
TGTGCTAGTGGTTTGGGGGGACTAGCGGGAACCAAAAACATTCAGTACTTC
CASGLGGLAGTKNIQYF
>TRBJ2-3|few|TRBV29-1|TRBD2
TGCAGCGTTGAAAGCCTAGCGGCCTTCACGTATACGCAGTATTTT
CSVESLAAFTYTQYF
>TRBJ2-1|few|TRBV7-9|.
TGTGCCAGCAGCTTAGCGCGGGCAGGGCGGTACTCTGAGCAGTTCTTC
CASSLARAGRYSEQFF
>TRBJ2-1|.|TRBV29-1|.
TGCAGCGTTGAATGGGTTAGGGTCTCCCAAGGGAATGAGCAGTTCTTC
CSVEWVRVSQGNEQFF
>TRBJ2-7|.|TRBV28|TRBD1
TGTGCCAGCACCAACCCCCGGGACAGGTCCTACGAGCAGTACTTC
CASTNPRDRSYEQYF
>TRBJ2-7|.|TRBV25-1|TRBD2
TGTGCCAGCAGCGGGCCCGGGACTAGCTACGAGCAGTACTTC
CASSGPGTSYEQYF
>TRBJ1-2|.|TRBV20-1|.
TGCAGTGCTAGGGACTCTACTAACTATGGCTACACCTTC
CSARDSTNYGYTF
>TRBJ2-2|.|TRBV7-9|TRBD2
TGTGCCAGCAGCTTAGAGGCGGCTAGCGGGAGGACCGGGGAGCTGTTTTTT
CASSLEAASGRTGELFF
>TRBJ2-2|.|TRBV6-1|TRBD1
TGTGCCAGCACCGCCAAAGGGACAGGAGATCCCGGGGAGCTGTTTTTT
CASTAKGTGDPGELFF
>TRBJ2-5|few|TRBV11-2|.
TGTGCCAGCAGCTTAGATCCGGGACCACAAGAGACCCAGTACTTC
CASSLDPGPQETQYF
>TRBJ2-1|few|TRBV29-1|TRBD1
TGCAGCGCCGGGGGGACGGGACAGGGGGTGAATGAGCAGTTCTTC
CSAGGTGQGVNEQFF
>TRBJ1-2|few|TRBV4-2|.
TGTGCCAGCAGCCAAGAGGATGGCTACACCTTC
CASSQEDGYTF
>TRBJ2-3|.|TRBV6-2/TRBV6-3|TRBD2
TGTGCCAGCAAAATAGCGGGAGCAGATACGCAGTATTTT
CASKIAGADTQYF
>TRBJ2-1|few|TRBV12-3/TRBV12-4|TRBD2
TGTGCCAGCAGCCCATCTAGCGGGAGGGTTAATGAGCAGTTCTTC
CASSPSSGRVNEQFF
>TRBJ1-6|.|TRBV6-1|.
TGTGCCCTCCAACAGGTCCTGGGTTTTTCCCTCCACTTT
CALQQVLGFSLHF
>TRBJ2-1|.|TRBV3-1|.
TGTACCAGCAGCCCCCGGGACCCTGCCTACAATGAGCAGTTCTTC
CTSSPRDPAYNEQFF
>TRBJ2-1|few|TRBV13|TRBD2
TGTGCCAGCAGCTTAACCGCGGGAGCCTACAATGAGCAGTTCTTC
CASSLTAGAYNEQFF
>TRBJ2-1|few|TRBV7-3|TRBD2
TGTGCCAGCAGCCCCGGGACTAGGGTGTCGCGGGAGCAGTTCTTC
CASSPGTRVSREQFF
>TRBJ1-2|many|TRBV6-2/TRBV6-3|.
TGTGCCAGCAGTTACTCGATTGGAGAGGGATCAGCTAACTATGGCTACACCTTC
CASSYSIGEGSANYGYTF
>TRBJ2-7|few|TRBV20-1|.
TGCAGTGCCCTAGAGGTGGAGCAGTACTTC
CSALEVEQYF
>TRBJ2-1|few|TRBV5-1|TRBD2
TGCGCCAGCAGCTCCCGACTAGCGGGAGTTGTCTACAATGAGCAGTTCTTC
CASSSRLAGVVYNEQFF
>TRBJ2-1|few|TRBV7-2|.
TGTGCCAGCAGACTAGGGGTAGCGGTGGGGGGGCAGTTCTTC
CASRLGVAVGGQFF
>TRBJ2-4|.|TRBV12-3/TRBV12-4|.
TGTGCCAGCAGCCAGACGACGGCCAAAAACATTCAGTACTTC
CASSQTTAKNIQYF
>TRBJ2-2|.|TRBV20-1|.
TGCAGTGCTAGAGTCAAACCTAGCGAGAACACCGGGGAGCTGTTTTTT
CSARVKPSENTGELFF
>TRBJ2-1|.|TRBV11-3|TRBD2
TGTGCCAGCAGCTTAGGGAGACGTCAGGGACTAGCGGGACTACGCCTCTACAATGAGCAGTTCTTC
CASSLGRRQGLAGLRLYNEQFF
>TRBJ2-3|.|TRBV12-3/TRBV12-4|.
TGTGCCAGCAGTTTATACGGTTTCACAGATACGCAGTATTTT
CASSLYGFTDTQYF
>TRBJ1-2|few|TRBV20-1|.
TGCAGTGCTAAGGAAGGGTCGAGCACCAGGGGTGGCTACACCTTC
CSAKEGSSTRGGYTF
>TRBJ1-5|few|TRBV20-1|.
TGCAGTGGGATGGAGAGCGGTCAGCCCCAGCATTTT
CSGMESGQPQHF
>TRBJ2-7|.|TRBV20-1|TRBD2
TGCAGTGCTAGAGAGCTAGCGGTACCCTACGAGCAGTACTTC
CSARELAVPYEQYF
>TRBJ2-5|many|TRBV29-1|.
TGCAGCGTCCGGGGCCCCAGCGCGGGAGAGACCCAGTACTTC
CSVRGPSAGETQYF
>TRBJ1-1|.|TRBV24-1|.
TGTGCCACCAGTGCGGGGGGAGGTTATGAAGCTTTCTTT
CATSAGGGYEAFF
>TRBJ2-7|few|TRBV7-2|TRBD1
TGTGCCAGCACCTCGACAGGGGGCGTGTACGAGCAGTACTTC
CASTSTGGVYEQYF
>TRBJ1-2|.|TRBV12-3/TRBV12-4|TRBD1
TGTGCCAGCAGTTTAACCGACAGGGGGAGGAACTATGGCTACACCTTC
CASSLTDRGRNYGYTF
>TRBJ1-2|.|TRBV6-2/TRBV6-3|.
TGTGCGACCAGTTACTCGGGGGTCATCGGCTACACCTTC
CATSYSGVIGYTF
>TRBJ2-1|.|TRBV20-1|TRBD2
TGCAGTGCTAGGACGGGACTAGCGGCGAGCTCCTACAATGAGCAGTTCTTC
CSARTGLAASSYNEQFF
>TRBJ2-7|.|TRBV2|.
TGTGCCAGCAGACCGGGCCAGGGGGGGTACGAGCAGTACTTC
CASRPGQGGYEQYF
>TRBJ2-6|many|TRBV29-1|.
TGCAGCGTTGTGGATCCCTCTGGGGCCAACGTCCTGACTTTC
CSVVDPSGANVLTF
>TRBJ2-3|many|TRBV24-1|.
TGTGCCACCAGTGATCCCACAGGGTCCACAGATACGCAGTATTTT
CATSDPTGSTDTQYF
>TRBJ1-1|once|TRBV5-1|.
TGCGCCAGCAGCTTGGGCGGGAACTTTGAAGCTTTCTTT
CASSLGGNFEAFF
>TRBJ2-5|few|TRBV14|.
TGTGCCAGCAGCCGTTGGACTACTCAAGAGACCCAGTACTTC
CASSRWTTQETQYF
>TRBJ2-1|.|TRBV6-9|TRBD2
TGTGGGACCAGTTATAGACTAGCCAGCGAATGGGATGAGCAGTTCTTC
CGTSYRLASEWDEQFF
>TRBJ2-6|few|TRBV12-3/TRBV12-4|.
TGTGCCAGCAGTTTTACCGAGGCCAACGTCCTGACTTTC
CASSFTEANVLTF
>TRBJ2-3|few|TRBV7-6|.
TGTGCCAGCAGCTTAGTCGGGAGTCCCACAGATACGCAGTATTTT
CASSLVGSPTDTQYF